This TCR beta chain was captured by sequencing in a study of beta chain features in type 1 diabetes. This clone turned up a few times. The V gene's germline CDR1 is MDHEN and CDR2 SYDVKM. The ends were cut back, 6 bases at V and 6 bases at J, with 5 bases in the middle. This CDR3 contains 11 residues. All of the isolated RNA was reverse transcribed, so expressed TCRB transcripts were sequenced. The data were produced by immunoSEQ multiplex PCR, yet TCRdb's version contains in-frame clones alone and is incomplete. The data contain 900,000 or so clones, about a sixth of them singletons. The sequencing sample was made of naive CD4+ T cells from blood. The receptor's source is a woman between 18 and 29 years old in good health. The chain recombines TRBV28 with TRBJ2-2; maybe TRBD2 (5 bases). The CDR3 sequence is CASRGAGELFF. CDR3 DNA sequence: TGTGCCAGCAGGGGAGCCGGGGAGCTGTTTTTT.